The 22 T cell receptor beta chains below come from one sample, sequenced in a study of blood T cells in healthy people across ages. Sample-barcoded 5' priming and a J-beta primer mix drove a second PCR of about 6 to 11 cycles. From the 5' RACE reads, TCRdb called clonotypes with MiXCR, one entry per CDR3 protein. Of under 850,000 distinct CDR3 sequences in the sample, roughly 34% were seen once. Sequencing was performed on blood. The receptors were gathered from a man between 18 and 29 years old in good health.

The chain carries TRBV6-5 and TRBJ1-3; possibly TRBD1 for D (6 bases). CDR1 MNHEY and CDR2 SVGAGI come from the germline V gene. CDR3 length: 13 residues. V lost 8 bases and J 1 base, leaving 9 bases between the germline ends. The CDR3 loop is CASQRGSGNTIYF. In DNA, the CDR3 is TGTGCCAGCCAAAGGGGGTCTGGAAACACCATATATTTT.

This CDR3 is CASGKVWGELFF. The CDR3 nucleotides are TGTGCCAGCGGGAAGGTCTGGGGGGAGCTGTTTTTT. The V call is TRBV28, the J call TRBJ2-2; D is uncertain. CDR3 length: 12 amino acids. Germline values: CDR1 MDHEN, CDR2 SYDVKM. Trimming removed 8 bases at V and 8 bases at J, with 12 bases between.

The sample holds a few counts of this clonotype. This chain joins TRBV28 and TRBJ2-3, with 11 bases identical to TRBD1. J was trimmed by 1 base and V by 4 bases; bases with no gene match: 19. The germline gives CDR1 MDHEN, CDR2 SYDVKM. CDR3 length equals 21 residues. CDR3 coding DNA: TGTGCCAGCAGTTCCAAGTTACACCGGAGGACAGGGGGCGCCCGCACAGATACGCAGTATTTT. Translation gives CASSSKLHRRTGGARTDTQYF.

This chain uses TRBV2 with TRBJ1-5, with D unresolved. The CDR3 consists of 13 residues. Trimming took 7 bases from V and 5 from J, leaving 12 bases between them. Germline V gene data show CDR1 as SNHLY and CDR2 as FYNNEI. CDR3 protein: CASTLFGDQPQHF. The CDR3 region has the DNA TGTGCCAGCACCCTATTCGGAGATCAGCCCCAGCATTTT.

This clonotype turned up a few times. V and J are TRBV27 and TRBJ2-4; 7 positions agree with TRBD1. Trimming took 4 bases from V and 9 from J; bases not matched to a gene: 9. Germline assignment: CDR1 MNHEY and CDR2 SMNVEV (reference sequence). The CDR3 covers 14 residues. The CDR3 nucleotides are TGTGCCAGCAGTTCACAGGGGTGGCAAAGCATTCAGTACTTC. Its protein is CASSSQGWQSIQYF.

V and J are TRBV6-2 or TRBV6-3 and TRBJ1-1; TRBD1 is a possible D gene (5 bases). Per germline, CDR1 MNHEY and CDR2 SVGEGT. V lost 2 bases and J lost 0, with 16 bases in between. The CDR3 sequence is 17 residues long. The CDR3 DNA follows: TGTGCCAGCAGTTACCCCGGGCCCCGGGGGATGAACACTGAAGCTTTCTTT. This encodes CASSYPGPRGMNTEAFF.

The rearrangement links TRBV3-1 to TRBJ2-5, with D unclear. V was clipped by 4 bases and J by 11 bases, with 23 bases between them. The CDR3 has 15 amino acids. Germline CDR1 reads LGHDT; CDR2 reads YNNKEL (reference sequence). The CDR3 DNA follows: TGTGCCAGCAGCCCACGGCCCCGGGCAGACAATGAGCAGTACTTC. It codes for CASSPRPRADNEQYF.

This chain joins TRBV9 and TRBJ2-5; tentatively, D is TRBD1 or TRBD2 (6 bases each). Germline lookup yields CDR1 SGDLS and CDR2 YYNGEE. CDR3 size: 15 residues. V lost 0 bases, J lost 2 bases, and 11 bases lay in between. This CDR3 is CASSVATGAQETQYF. In DNA form, the CDR3 reads TGTGCCAGCAGCGTAGCTACGGGGGCTCAAGAGACCCAGTACTTC.

This clonotype appeared many times. The chain couples TRBV6-5 to TRBJ2-3, with D hard to call. Between the trimmed V and J ends, which lost 2 bases and 4 bases, there was a span of 1 base. The length of the CDR3 is 11 residues. Germline V CDR1 and CDR2: MNHEY, SVGAGI. CDR3 region: CASSYADTQYF. For the CDR3, the DNA is TGTGCCAGCAGTTACGCAGATACGCAGTATTTT.

The chain uses TRBV12-5 and TRBJ1-2; the D gene is possibly TRBD1 (6 bases). CDR1 LGHNT and CDR2 FRNRAP come from the germline V gene. CDR3 length: 13 amino acids. With 7 bases removed from V and 6 bases from J, the gap between germline ends came to 15 bases. Here the CDR3 DNA reads TGTGCTAGTGCCCGGGACAAGGGAGATGGCTACACCTTC. It translates to CASARDKGDGYTF.

The chain couples TRBV27 to TRBJ2-2; D is uncertain. Trimming stripped 3 bases from V and 7 bases from J, with 3 bases between. Looked up from germline, CDR1 is MNHEY and CDR2 is SMNVEV (reference sequence). The CDR3 is made up of 11 amino acids. The CDR3: CASSFRGELFF. The CDR3 DNA is TGTGCCAGCAGTTTTCGCGGGGAGCTGTTTTTT.

The sample holds many counts of this clonotype. CDR3 region: CASSSRNQETQYF. CDR3 in DNA: TGTGCCAGCAGCTCCAGAAACCAAGAGACCCAGTACTTC. The V call is TRBV7-2, the J call TRBJ2-5; D is uncertain. CDR3 length equals 13 residues. Trimming left V 4 bases short and J 0 bases short, with 6 bases between. The germline V gene encodes CDR1 SGHTA and CDR2 FQGNSA.

This CDR3 reads CATSEKSGENTEAFF. Here the CDR3 DNA reads TGTGCCACCAGCGAAAAGAGCGGAGAGAACACTGAAGCTTTCTTT. J is TRBJ1-1 and V is TRBV15; the D is unclear. The CDR3 extends over 15 amino acids. In germline, CDR1 is LNHNV, CDR2 YYDKDF (reference sequence). V gave up 5 bases and J gave up 1 base, with 14 bases separating them. The full variable domain, with the rest looked up from reference TRBV15 and TRBJ1-1, is DAMVIQNPRYQVTQFGKPVTLSCSQTLNHNVMYWYQQKSSQAPKLLFHYYDKDFNNEADTPDNFQSRRPNTSFCFLDIRSPGLGDTAMYLCATSEKSGENTEAFFGQGTRLTVV.

In its sample, this clonotype was seen a few times. The rearrangement links TRBV12-3 or TRBV12-4 to TRBJ1-1; D gene unclear. This CDR3 has 16 amino acids. Trimming cost V 6 bases and J 5 bases, with 22 bases left between them. This chain's CDR3 is CASSRPRPVVKTEAFF. CDR3 in DNA: TGTGCCAGCAGCCGTCCCCGCCCGGTGGTAAAGACTGAAGCTTTCTTT.

In this sample, this clonotype turned up a few times. The chain combines TRBV30 with TRBJ1-2; 8 bases match TRBD1. CDR1 is GTSNPN, CDR2 SVGIG, per germline (reference sequence). The CDR3 covers 13 residues. V dropped 4 bases and J dropped 8; count of bases not matched to a gene: 9. Here the CDR3 reads CAWKIRTGLGYTF. CDR3 coding DNA: TGTGCCTGGAAAATCAGGACAGGGTTGGGCTACACCTTC.

This clonotype has at least ten counts. This rearrangement joins TRBV20-1 to TRBJ2-5; D is perhaps TRBD2 (5 bases). From germline, CDR1 is DFQATT and CDR2 SNEGSKA (reference sequence). This CDR3 has 15 amino acids. V was clipped by 0 bases and J by 3 bases, with 14 bases between them. For the CDR3, the DNA is TGCAGTGCTAGAGATCTGCGGCTAGCCGAAGAGACCCAGTACTTC. The encoded protein is CSARDLRLAEETQYF.

This clonotype occurred many times. This sequence joins TRBV6-5 and TRBJ2-5; D is perhaps TRBD1 (7 bases). The CDR3 contains 15 residues. V was pared by 8 bases and J by 1 base, with 17 bases between. Germline lookup yields CDR1 MNHEY and CDR2 SVGAGI. CDR3 DNA: TGTGCCAGCTGTCGGAGGGGACAGCCCCAAGAGACCCAGTACTTC. It codes for CASCRRGQPQETQYF.

This clonotype was detected ten times or more. The chain combines TRBV28 with TRBJ1-2; 8 nucleotides match TRBD1. CDR3 size: 11 residues. From germline, CDR1 is MDHEN and CDR2 SYDVKM. Trimming at V came to 3 bases and at J to 13 bases, leaving 4 bases not matched to a gene. CDR3 nucleotides: TGTGCCAGCAGTTTGACAGGGGACGGCACCTTC. Protein: CASSLTGDGTF.

This clonotype showed up just a few times. The CDR3 region has the DNA TGTGCCAGTAGGCCCCGCGGGAACACTGAAGCTTTCTTT. This sequence encodes CASRPRGNTEAFF. The chain joins TRBV19 to TRBJ1-1; D is undetermined. Germline CDR1 is LNHDA and CDR2 is SQIVND (reference sequence). V was cut by 6 bases and J by 1 base, with 9 bases left in between. The CDR3 contains 13 residues.

This clonotype turned up a few times. The chain joins TRBV20-1 to TRBJ2-7; 9 bases are shared with TRBD2. This CDR3 has 15 amino acids. Germline loops: CDR1 DFQATT, CDR2 SNEGSKA (reference sequence). V lost 1 base to trimming and J lost 7 bases; unmatched junction nucleotides: 11. The chain's CDR3 is CSARGRLADYNEQYF. In nucleotides, the CDR3 is TGCAGTGCTAGAGGCCGACTAGCGGACTACAATGAGCAGTACTTC.

V and J are TRBV7-2 and TRBJ1-1; D gene ambiguous. Germline assignment: CDR1 SGHTA and CDR2 FQGNSA. V gave up 5 bases and J gave up 5 bases, with 9 bases separating them. This CDR3 region has 12 residues. CDR3: CASSVFVTEAFF. CDR3 DNA sequence: TGTGCCAGCAGCGTCTTCGTGACTGAAGCTTTCTTT.

The chain recombines TRBV29-1 with TRBJ2-7; 10 bases agree with TRBD1. CDR3 length: 15 residues. Germline CDR1 is SQVTM and CDR2 is ANQGSEA. After removal of 7 bases from V and 4 bases from J, the junction contained 13 bases not matched to a gene. The CDR3 region is CSAKRSGTGEYEQYF. The CDR3 DNA reads TGCAGCGCCAAACGGTCCGGGACAGGGGAATACGAGCAGTACTTC.